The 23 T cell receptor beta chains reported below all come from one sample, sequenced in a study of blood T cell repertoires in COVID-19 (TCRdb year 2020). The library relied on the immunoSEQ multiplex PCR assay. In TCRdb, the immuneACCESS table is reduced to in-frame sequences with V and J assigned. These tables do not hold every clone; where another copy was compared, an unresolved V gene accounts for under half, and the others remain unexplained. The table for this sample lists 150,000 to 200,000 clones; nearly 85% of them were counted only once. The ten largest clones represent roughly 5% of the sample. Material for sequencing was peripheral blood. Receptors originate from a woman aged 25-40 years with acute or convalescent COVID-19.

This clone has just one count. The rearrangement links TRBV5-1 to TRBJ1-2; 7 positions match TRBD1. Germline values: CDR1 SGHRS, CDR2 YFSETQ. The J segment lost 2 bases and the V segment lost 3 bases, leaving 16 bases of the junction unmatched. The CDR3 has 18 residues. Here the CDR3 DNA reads TGCGCCAGCAGCTCCGCTGAAACCCCAGGGACAGCGAACTATGGCTACACCTTC. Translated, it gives CASSSAETPGTANYGYTF.

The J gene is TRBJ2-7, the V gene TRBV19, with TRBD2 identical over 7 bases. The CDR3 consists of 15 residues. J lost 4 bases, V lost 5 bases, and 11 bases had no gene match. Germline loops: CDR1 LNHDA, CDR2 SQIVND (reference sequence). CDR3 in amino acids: CASSVTASGLYEQYF. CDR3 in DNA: TGTGCCAGTAGTGTGACGGCTAGCGGTCTATACGAGCAGTACTTC. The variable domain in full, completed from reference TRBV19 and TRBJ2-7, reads DGGITQSPKYLFRKEGQNVTLSCEQNLNHDAMYWYRQDPGQGLRLIYYSQIVNDFQKGDIAEGYSVSREKKESFPLTVTSAQKNPTAFYLCASSVTASGLYEQYFGPGTRLTVT.

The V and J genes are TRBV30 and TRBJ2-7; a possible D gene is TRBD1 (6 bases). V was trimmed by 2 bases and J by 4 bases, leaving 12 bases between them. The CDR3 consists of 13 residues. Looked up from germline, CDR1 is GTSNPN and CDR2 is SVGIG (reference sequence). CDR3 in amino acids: CAWSSGVGYEQYF. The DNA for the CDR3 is TGTGCCTGGAGTTCAGGGGTTGGATACGAGCAGTACTTC.

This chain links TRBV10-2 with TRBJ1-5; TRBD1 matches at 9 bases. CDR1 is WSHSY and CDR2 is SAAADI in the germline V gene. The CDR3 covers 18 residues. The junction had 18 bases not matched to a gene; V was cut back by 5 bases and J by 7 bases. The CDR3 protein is CASSRRPITTGGGQPQHF. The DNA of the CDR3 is TGCGCCAGCAGTCGAAGACCAATAACGACAGGGGGAGGACAGCCCCAGCATTTT.

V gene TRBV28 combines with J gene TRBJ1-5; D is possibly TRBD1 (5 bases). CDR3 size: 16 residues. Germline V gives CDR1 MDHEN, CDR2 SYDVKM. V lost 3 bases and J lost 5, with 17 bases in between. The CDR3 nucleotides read TGTGCCAGCAGTTTCGTGGACACAACTAAGGATCAGCCCCAGCATTTT. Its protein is CASSFVDTTKDQPQHF.

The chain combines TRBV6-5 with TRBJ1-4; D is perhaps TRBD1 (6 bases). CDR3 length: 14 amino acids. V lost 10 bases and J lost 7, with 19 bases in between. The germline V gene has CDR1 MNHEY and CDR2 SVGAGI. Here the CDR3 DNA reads TGTGCCACGGCGGGGGGCGCTTTTGGTGAAAAACTGTTTTTT. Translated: CATAGGAFGEKLFF.

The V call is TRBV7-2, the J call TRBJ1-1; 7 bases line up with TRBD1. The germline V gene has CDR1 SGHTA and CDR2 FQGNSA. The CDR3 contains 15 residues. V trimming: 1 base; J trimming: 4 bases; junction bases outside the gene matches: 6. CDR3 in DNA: TGTGCCAGCAGCTTAGTAGGGGGCGCGGTCACTGAAGCTTTCTTT. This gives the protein CASSLVGGAVTEAFF.

CDR3 amino acids: CASSQDRGRSGYTF. CDR3 nucleotide sequence: TGCGCCAGCAGCCAAGACAGGGGGCGAAGTGGCTACACCTTC. This chain connects TRBV5-1 to TRBJ1-2, with 10 bases matching TRBD1. Per germline, CDR1 SGHRS and CDR2 YFSETQ. V trimming: 4 bases; J trimming: 7 bases; junction bases outside the gene matches: 7. The CDR3 has 14 residues.

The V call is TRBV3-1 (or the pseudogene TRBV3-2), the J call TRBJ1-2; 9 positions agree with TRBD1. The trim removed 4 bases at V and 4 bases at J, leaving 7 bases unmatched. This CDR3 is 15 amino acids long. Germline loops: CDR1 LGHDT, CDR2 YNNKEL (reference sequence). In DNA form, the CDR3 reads TGTGCCAGCAGCCTGGGGACAGGGCAGGGCTATGGCTACACCTTC. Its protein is CASSLGTGQGYGYTF.

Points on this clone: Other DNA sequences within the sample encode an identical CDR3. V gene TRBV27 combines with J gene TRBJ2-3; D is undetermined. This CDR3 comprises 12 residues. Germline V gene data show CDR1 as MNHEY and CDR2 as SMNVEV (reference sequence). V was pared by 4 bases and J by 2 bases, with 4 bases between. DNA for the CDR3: TGTGCCAGCAGTTCTTACACAGATACGCAGTATTTT. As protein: CASSSYTDTQYF.

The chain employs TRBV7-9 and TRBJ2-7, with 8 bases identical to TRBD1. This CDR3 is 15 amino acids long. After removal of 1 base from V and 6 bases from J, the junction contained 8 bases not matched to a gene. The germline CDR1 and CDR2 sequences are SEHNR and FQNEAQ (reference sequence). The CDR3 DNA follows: TGTGCCAGCAGCTTAGGTGGGCAGGGGGCAAGCGAGCAGTACTTC. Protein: CASSLGGQGASEQYF.

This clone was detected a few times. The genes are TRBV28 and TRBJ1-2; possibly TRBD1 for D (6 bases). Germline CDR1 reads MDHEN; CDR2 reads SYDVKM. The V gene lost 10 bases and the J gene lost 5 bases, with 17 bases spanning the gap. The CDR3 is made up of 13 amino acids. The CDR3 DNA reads TGTGCCATCCTAGGCCAGGGGCTTTATGGCTACACCTTC. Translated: CAILGQGLYGYTF.

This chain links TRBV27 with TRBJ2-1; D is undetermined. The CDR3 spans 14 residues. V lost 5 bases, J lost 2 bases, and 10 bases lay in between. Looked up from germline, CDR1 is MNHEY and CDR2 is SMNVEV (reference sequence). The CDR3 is CASSLITPYNEQFF. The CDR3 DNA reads TGTGCCAGCAGTCTCATTACTCCCTACAATGAGCAGTTCTTC.

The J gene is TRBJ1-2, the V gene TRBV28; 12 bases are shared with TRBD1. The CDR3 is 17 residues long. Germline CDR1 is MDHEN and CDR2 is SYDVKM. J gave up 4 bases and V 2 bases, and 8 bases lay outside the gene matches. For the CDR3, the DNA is TGTGCCAGCAGTTTAACGGGACAGGGGGCGCAAAGCTATGGCTACACCTTC. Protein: CASSLTGQGAQSYGYTF.

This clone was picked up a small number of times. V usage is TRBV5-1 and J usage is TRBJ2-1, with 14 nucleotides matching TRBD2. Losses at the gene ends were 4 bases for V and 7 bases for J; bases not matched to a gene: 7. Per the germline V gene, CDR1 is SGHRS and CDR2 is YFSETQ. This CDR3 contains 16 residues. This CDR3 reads CASSVPTSGRGNEQFF. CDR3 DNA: TGCGCCAGCAGCGTGCCGACTAGCGGGAGGGGTAATGAGCAGTTCTTC. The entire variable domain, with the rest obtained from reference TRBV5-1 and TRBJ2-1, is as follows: KAGVTQTPRYLIKTRGQQVTLSCSPISGHRSVSWYQQTPGQGLQFLFEYFSETQRNKGNFPGRFSGRQFSNSRSEMNVSTLELGDSALYLCASSVPTSGRGNEQFFGPGTRLTVL.

DNA of the CDR3: TGTGCCAGCAGCTTAGCGGTAGCGGGAGCAAGAAATGAGCAGTTCTTC. Translation: CASSLAVAGARNEQFF. The genes are TRBV7-2 and TRBJ2-1, with TRBD2 identical over 9 bases. With 0 bases clipped from V and 7 bases from J, the junction kept 7 bases outside the gene matches. Per the germline V gene, CDR1 is SGHTA and CDR2 is FQGNSA. CDR3 size: 16 residues.

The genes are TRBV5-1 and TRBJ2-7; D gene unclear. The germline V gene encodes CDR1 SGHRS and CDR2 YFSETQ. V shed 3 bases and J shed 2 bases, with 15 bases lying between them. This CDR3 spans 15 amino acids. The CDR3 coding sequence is TGCGCCAGCAGCTCCTATCTGCGAAATGCCTACGAGCAGTACTTC. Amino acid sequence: CASSSYLRNAYEQYF.

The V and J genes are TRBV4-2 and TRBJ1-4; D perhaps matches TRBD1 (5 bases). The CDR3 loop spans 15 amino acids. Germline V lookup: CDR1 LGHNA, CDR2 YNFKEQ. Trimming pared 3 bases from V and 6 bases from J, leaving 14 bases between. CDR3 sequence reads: CASSHGGTGDEKLFF. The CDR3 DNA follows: TGTGCCAGCAGCCACGGGGGGACCGGGGATGAAAAACTGTTTTTT.

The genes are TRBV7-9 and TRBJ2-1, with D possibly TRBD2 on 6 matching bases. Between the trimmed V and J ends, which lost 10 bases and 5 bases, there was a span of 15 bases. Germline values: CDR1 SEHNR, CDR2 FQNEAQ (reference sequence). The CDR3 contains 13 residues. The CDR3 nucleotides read TGTGCCACGGATCGGGCGGGAAACAATGAGCAGTTCTTC. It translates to CATDRAGNNEQFF.

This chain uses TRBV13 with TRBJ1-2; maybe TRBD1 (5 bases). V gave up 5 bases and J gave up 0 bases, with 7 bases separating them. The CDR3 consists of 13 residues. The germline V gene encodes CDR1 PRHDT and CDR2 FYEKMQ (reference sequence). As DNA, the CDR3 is TGTGCCAGCAGCCAACAGGCTAACTATGGCTACACCTTC. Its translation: CASSQQANYGYTF.

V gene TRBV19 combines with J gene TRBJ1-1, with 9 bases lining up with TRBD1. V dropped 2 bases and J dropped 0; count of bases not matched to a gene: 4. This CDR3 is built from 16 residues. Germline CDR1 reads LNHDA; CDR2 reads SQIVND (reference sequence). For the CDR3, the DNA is TGTGCCAGTAGTATACCGGGACAGGGAATGAACACTGAAGCTTTCTTT. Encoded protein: CASSIPGQGMNTEAFF.

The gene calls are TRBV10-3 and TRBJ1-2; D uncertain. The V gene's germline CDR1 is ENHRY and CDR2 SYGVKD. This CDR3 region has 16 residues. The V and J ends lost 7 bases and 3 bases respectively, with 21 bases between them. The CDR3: CAITPSAEAWYYGYTF. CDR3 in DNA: TGTGCCATCACCCCCTCGGCCGAGGCTTGGTACTATGGCTACACCTTC.

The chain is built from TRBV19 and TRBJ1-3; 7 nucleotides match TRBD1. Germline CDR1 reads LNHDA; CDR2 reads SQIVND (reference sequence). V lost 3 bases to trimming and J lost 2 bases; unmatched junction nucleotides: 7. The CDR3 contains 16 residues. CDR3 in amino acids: CASSISPTGPGNTIYF. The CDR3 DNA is TGTGCCAGTAGTATCTCTCCGACAGGGCCTGGAAACACCATATATTTT.